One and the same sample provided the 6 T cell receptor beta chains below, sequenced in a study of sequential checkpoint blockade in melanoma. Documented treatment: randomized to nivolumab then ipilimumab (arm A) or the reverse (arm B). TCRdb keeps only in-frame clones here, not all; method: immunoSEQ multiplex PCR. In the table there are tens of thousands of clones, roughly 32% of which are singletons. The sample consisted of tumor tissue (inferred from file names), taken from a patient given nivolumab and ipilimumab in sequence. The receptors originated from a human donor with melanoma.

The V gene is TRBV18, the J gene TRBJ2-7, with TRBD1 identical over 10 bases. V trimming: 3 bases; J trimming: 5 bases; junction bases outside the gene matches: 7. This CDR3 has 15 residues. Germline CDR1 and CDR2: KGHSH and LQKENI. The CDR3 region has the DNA TGTGCCAGCTCACCCCCGACAGGGGGCTTCCACGAGCAGTACTTC. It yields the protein CASSPPTGGFHEQYF.

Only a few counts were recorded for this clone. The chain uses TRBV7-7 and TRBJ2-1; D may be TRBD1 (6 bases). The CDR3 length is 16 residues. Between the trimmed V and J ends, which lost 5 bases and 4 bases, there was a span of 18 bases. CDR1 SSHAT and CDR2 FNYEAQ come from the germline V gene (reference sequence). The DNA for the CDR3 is TGTGCCAGCAGCCACAGCCCACAGGGCGGGTACAATGAGCAGTTCTTC. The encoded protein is CASSHSPQGGYNEQFF.

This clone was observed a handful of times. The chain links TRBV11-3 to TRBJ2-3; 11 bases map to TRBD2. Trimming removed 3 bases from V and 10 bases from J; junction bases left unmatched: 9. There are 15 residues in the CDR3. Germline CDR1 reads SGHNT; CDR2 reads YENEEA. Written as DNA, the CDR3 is TGTGCCAGCAGCTTGACTAGCGGGGCTCAGGGGGCGCAGTATTTT. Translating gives CASSLTSGAQGAQYF.

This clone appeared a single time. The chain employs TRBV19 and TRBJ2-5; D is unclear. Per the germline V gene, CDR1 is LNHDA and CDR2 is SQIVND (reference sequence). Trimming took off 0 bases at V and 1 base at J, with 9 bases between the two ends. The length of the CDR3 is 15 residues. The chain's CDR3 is CASSIEREFQETQYF. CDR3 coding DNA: TGTGCCAGTAGTATAGAGAGAGAGTTCCAAGAGACCCAGTACTTC.

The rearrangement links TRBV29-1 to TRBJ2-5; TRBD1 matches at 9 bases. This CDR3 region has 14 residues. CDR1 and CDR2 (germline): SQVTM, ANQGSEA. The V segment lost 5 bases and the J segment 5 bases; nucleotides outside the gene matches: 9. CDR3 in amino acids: CSVNRGRNGETQYF. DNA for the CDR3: TGCAGCGTTAACAGGGGGCGAAATGGCGAGACCCAGTACTTC.

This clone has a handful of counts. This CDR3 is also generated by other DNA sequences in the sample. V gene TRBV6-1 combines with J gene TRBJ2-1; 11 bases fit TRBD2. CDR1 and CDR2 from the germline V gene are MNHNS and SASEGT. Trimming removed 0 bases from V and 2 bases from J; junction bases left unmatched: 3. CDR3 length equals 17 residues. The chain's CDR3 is CASSEALAGGPYNEQFF. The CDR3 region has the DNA TGTGCCAGCAGTGAAGCTCTAGCGGGAGGACCCTACAATGAGCAGTTCTTC.